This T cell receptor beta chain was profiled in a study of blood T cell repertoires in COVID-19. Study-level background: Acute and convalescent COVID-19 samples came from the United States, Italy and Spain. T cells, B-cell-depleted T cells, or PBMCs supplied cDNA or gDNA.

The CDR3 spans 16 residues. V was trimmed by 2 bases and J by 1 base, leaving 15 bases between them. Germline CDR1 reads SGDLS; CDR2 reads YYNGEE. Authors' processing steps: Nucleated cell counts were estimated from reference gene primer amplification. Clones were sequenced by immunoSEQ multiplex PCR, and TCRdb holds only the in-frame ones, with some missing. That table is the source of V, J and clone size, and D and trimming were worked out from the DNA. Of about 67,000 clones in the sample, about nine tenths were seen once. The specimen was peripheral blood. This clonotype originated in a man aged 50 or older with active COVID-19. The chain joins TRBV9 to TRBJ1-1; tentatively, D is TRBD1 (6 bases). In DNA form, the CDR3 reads TGTGCCAGCAGCGTCGTTCCCGGGACACCGAACACTGAAGCTTTCTTT. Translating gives CASSVVPGTPNTEAFF.